These 32 T cell receptor beta chains came from one sample sequenced in a study of cytomegalovirus exposure and HLA in healthy donors. The PCR had 60 Vbeta and 13 Jbeta primers. The repertoire was sequenced with immunoSEQ multiplex PCR; TCRdb's copy has only in-frame clones and lacks some. The table includes some 130,000 clones, over 60% detected once. The specimen was PBMCs. The receptors shown here come from a man aged 18 to 29 in good health and CMV-seronegative.

The gene calls are TRBV4-1 and TRBJ1-5; 7 positions agree with TRBD1. Germline-derived CDR1 and CDR2 are MGHRA and YSYEKL. The CDR3 is made up of 15 amino acids. The J segment lost 3 bases and the V segment lost 3 bases, leaving 5 bases of the junction unmatched. The CDR3 loop reads CASSHWTGTNQPQHF. The CDR3, as DNA: TGCGCCAGCAGCCACTGGACAGGAACCAATCAGCCCCAGCATTTT.

This clone was counted between two and nine times. The chain recombines TRBV5-1 with TRBJ1-1, with D maybe TRBD1 (6 bases). V was cut by 4 bases and J by 4 bases, with 17 bases left in between. There are 15 residues in the CDR3. Germline V lookup: CDR1 SGHRS, CDR2 YFSETQ. The CDR3 here is CASSVATQGITEAFF. CDR3 sequence (DNA): TGCGCCAGCAGCGTGGCAACACAGGGTATCACTGAAGCTTTCTTT. The whole variable domain, remainder taken from reference TRBV5-1 and TRBJ1-1, is KAGVTQTPRYLIKTRGQQVTLSCSPISGHRSVSWYQQTPGQGLQFLFEYFSETQRNKGNFPGRFSGRQFSNSRSEMNVSTLELGDSALYLCASSVATQGITEAFFGQGTRLTVV.

The V gene is TRBV7-9, the J gene TRBJ2-4, with 7 positions matching TRBD2. This CDR3 spans 16 amino acids. Germline loops: CDR1 SEHNR, CDR2 FQNEAQ (reference sequence). With 4 bases clipped from V and 0 bases from J, the junction kept 6 bases outside the gene matches. CDR3 residues: CASSSLVAGAKNIQYF. CDR3 in DNA: TGTGCCAGCAGCTCCCTGGTAGCGGGAGCCAAAAACATTCAGTACTTC.

The chain is built from TRBV4-2 and TRBJ2-2; D gene ambiguous. Germline V gene data show CDR1 as LGHNA and CDR2 as YNFKEQ. V was pared by 2 bases and J by 4 bases, with 11 bases between. The CDR3 contains 15 residues. This CDR3 reads CASSQPLSPTGELFF. CDR3 DNA sequence: TGTGCCAGCAGCCAACCCTTGTCCCCCACCGGGGAGCTGTTTTTT.

This clone was observed a few times. The rearrangement joins TRBV19 to TRBJ1-3; 9 positions match TRBD1. The CDR3 has 17 amino acids. After removal of 9 bases from V and 0 bases from J, the junction contained 12 bases not matched to a gene. Germline V gene data show CDR1 as LNHDA and CDR2 as SQIVND (reference sequence). The CDR3 reads CASRDREKVLSGNTIYF. The CDR3 coding sequence is TGTGCCAGCCGGGACAGGGAAAAAGTCCTCTCTGGAAACACCATATATTTT.

The chain links TRBV19 to TRBJ2-1, with 8 bases identical to TRBD1. CDR3 length: 16 residues. Germline lookup yields CDR1 LNHDA and CDR2 SQIVND (reference sequence). With 3 bases clipped from V and 4 bases from J, the junction kept 8 bases outside the gene matches. CDR3 sequence: CASSIGGRGLYNEQFF. The CDR3 DNA sequence: TGTGCCAGTAGTATCGGGGGCAGGGGGCTTTACAATGAGCAGTTCTTC.

In its sample, this clone was seen once. The chain uses TRBV4-1 and TRBJ2-6; TRBD1 matches at 11 bases. CDR1 is MGHRA, CDR2 YSYEKL, per germline. This CDR3 region has 18 residues. Losses at the gene ends were 3 bases for V and 0 bases for J; bases not matched to a gene: 4. CDR3 nucleotide sequence: TGCGCCAGCAGCCACCACGGGACAGGGGGCTCTGGGGCCAACGTCCTGACTTTC. The encoded protein is CASSHHGTGGSGANVLTF.

About this clone: The sample holds other DNA sequences that translate to the same CDR3. The chain has TRBV29-1 and TRBJ1-2; D perhaps matches TRBD1 (5 bases). V was pared by 1 base and J by 7 bases, with 16 bases between. The CDR3 is 14 residues long. Germline CDR1 is SQVTM and CDR2 is ANQGSEA. CDR3 nucleotide sequence: TGCAGCGTTGAAGTGGCGGGGGATCGGATTGGCTACACCTTC. It is translated as CSVEVAGDRIGYTF.

The gene calls are TRBV6-1 and TRBJ2-7; maybe TRBD1 (6 bases). Germline CDR1 reads MNHNS; CDR2 reads SASEGT. Trimming took off 9 bases at V and 0 bases at J, with 15 bases between the two ends. There are 14 residues in the CDR3. Written as DNA, the CDR3 is TGTGCCAGATACCGGGACATGTGCTCCTACGAGCAGTACGTC. Translation gives CARYRDMCSYEQYV.

This sequence joins TRBV19 and TRBJ1-3, with a possible D match to TRBD1 (5 bases). The CDR3 is 15 residues long. Germline V gives CDR1 LNHDA, CDR2 SQIVND (reference sequence). V was pared by 5 bases and J by 0 bases, with 11 bases between. The CDR3 nucleotides are TGTGCCAGTAGTTCGACAGTCTACTCTGGAAACACCATATATTTT. Encoded protein: CASSSTVYSGNTIYF.

The V call is TRBV5-4, the J call TRBJ1-3; perhaps TRBD1 as D (5 bases). The CDR3 runs 17 residues. V lost 4 bases and J lost 1, with 18 bases in between. CDR1 and CDR2 (germline): SGHNT, YYREEE (reference sequence). The CDR3 DNA reads as TGTGCCAGCAGCCGAGGTGGCAGGGATGTTTCTGGAAACACCATATATTTT. Translated: CASSRGGRDVSGNTIYF.

V gene TRBV2 combines with J gene TRBJ1-5; D is unresolved. The CDR3 consists of 14 residues. V was trimmed by 0 bases and J by 2 bases, leaving 5 bases between them. CDR1 is SNHLY, CDR2 FYNNEI, per germline. The CDR3 region has the DNA TGTGCCAGCAGTGAAGCGCGGGGCAATCAGCCCCAGCATTTT. This gives the protein CASSEARGNQPQHF.

The J gene is TRBJ1-2, the V gene TRBV7-9; 8 nucleotides align to TRBD1. The junction had 5 bases not matched to a gene; V was cut back by 2 bases and J by 6 bases. This CDR3 comprises 14 residues. Germline-derived CDR1 and CDR2 are SEHNR and FQNEAQ (reference sequence). The CDR3 DNA sequence: TGTGCCAGCAGCTTACAGGGGGCAGCGGATGGCTACACCTTC. It codes for CASSLQGAADGYTF.

The chain has TRBV19 and TRBJ2-1, with 11 nucleotides matching TRBD2. The CDR3 sequence is 17 residues long. Germline CDR1 reads LNHDA; CDR2 reads SQIVND (reference sequence). After removal of 5 bases from V and 0 bases from J, the junction contained 6 bases not matched to a gene. The CDR3: CASSQSSGRTSYNEQFF. The CDR3 nucleotides are TGTGCCAGTAGTCAGTCTAGCGGGAGGACCTCCTACAATGAGCAGTTCTTC.

The chain recombines TRBV7-2 with TRBJ2-5; 7 bases are shared with TRBD2. Gene TRBJ2-7 matches the end of the DNA better, so the J call may be wrong. The CDR3 totals 15 residues. Germline values: CDR1 SGHTA, CDR2 FQGNSA. The CDR3: CASSLWASGSYEQYF. The CDR3 region has the DNA TGTGCCAGCAGCTTATGGGCTAGCGGTTCCTACGAGCAGTACTTC.

The chain links TRBV7-2 to TRBJ2-5, with D unresolved. This CDR3 contains 11 residues. V was cut by 5 bases and J by 3 bases, with 4 bases left in between. The V gene's germline CDR1 is SGHTA and CDR2 FQGNSA. CDR3 region: CASSPKETQYF. Here the CDR3 DNA reads TGTGCCAGCAGCCCAAAAGAGACCCAGTACTTC.

The chain links TRBV14 to TRBJ2-1; TRBD2 agrees at 13 bases. This CDR3 spans 15 amino acids. Germline CDR1 and CDR2: SGHDN and FVKESK. The ends lost 4 bases at V and 3 bases at J; junction bases unmatched: 0. The CDR3 is CASSRTSGSYNEQFF. The CDR3 nucleotides are TGTGCCAGCAGCCGGACTAGCGGGAGCTACAATGAGCAGTTCTTC.

This clone was seen just once. This chain connects TRBV28 to TRBJ2-1; TRBD2 aligns across 10 bases. CDR1 MDHEN and CDR2 SYDVKM come from the germline V gene. With 4 bases clipped from V and 2 bases from J, the junction kept 2 bases outside the gene matches. This CDR3 comprises 15 residues. The CDR3 DNA follows: TGTGCCAGCAGTTGGGGGACTAGCGCCTACAATGAGCAGTTCTTC. Translation gives CASSWGTSAYNEQFF.

This CDR3 is CASSASGRPETQYF. The CDR3 DNA reads TGTGCCAGCAGCGCTAGCGGGAGGCCAGAGACCCAGTACTTC. The rearrangement joins TRBV9 to TRBJ2-5; 11 nucleotides match TRBD2. This CDR3 contains 14 residues. V trimming: 3 bases; J trimming: 4 bases; junction bases outside the gene matches: 2. Germline V gene sequence: CDR1 SGDLS, CDR2 YYNGEE.

This rearrangement joins TRBV7-3 to TRBJ2-5; 10 bases map to TRBD1. CDR3 length: 16 amino acids. From germline, CDR1 is SGHTA and CDR2 FQGTGA. Losses at the gene ends were 2 bases for V and 5 bases for J; bases not matched to a gene: 8. DNA of the CDR3: TGTGCCAGCAGCTTAGGCCCCGGGACAGGGGAGGAGACCCAGTACTTC. It translates to CASSLGPGTGEETQYF.

The V call is TRBV7-2, the J call TRBJ2-7; D is possibly TRBD1 (6 bases). Germline-derived CDR1 and CDR2 are SGHTA and FQGNSA. This CDR3 spans 14 amino acids. The ends were cut back, 5 bases at V and 2 bases at J, with 13 bases in the middle. The CDR3 spells CASSTRQVPYEQYF. The CDR3 nucleotides read TGTGCCAGCAGCACCCGACAGGTCCCCTACGAGCAGTACTTC.

The chain is built from TRBV19 and TRBJ1-2, with D possibly being TRBD1 (5 bases). This CDR3 has 14 amino acids. Germline-derived CDR1 and CDR2 are LNHDA and SQIVND (reference sequence). Trimming shortened V by 5 bases and J by 7 bases, and 17 bases separated the two germline ends. CDR3 sequence reads: CASSEQGARFGYTF. Here the CDR3 DNA reads TGTGCCAGTAGTGAGCAAGGGGCGCGCTTTGGCTACACCTTC.

This clone was counted a few times. The chain combines TRBV28 with TRBJ1-5; D is possibly TRBD1 (6 bases). Trimming took off 9 bases at V and 7 bases at J, with 13 bases between the two ends. This CDR3 spans 12 amino acids. Germline lookup yields CDR1 MDHEN and CDR2 SYDVKM. CDR3 residues: CASRSGGQPQHF. Written as DNA, the CDR3 is TGTGCCAGTCGCTCGGGGGGCCAGCCCCAGCATTTT.

V gene TRBV19 combines with J gene TRBJ2-1, with 9 nucleotides matching TRBD1. The CDR3 is 15 amino acids. From germline, CDR1 is LNHDA and CDR2 SQIVND (reference sequence). V was pared by 7 bases and J by 0 bases, with 4 bases of the junction left unmatched. In DNA, the CDR3 is TGTGCCAGTACGGGGGACAGGGCCTCCTACAATGAGCAGTTCTTC. This translates into CASTGDRASYNEQFF.

The gene calls are TRBV7-6 and TRBJ2-1; no clear D. Looked up from germline, CDR1 is SGHVS and CDR2 is FNYEAQ. Trimming took off 5 bases at V and 10 bases at J, with 9 bases between the two ends. The CDR3 is 11 amino acids. The CDR3 coding sequence is TGTGCCAGCAGCACCTTCCGGGAGCAGTTCTTC. Its translation is CASSTFREQFF.

The rearrangement links TRBV18 to TRBJ1-1; tentatively, D is TRBD1 (6 bases). Per germline, CDR1 KGHSH and CDR2 LQKENI. This CDR3 is 17 amino acids long. Trimming stripped 3 bases from V and 2 bases from J, with 19 bases between. CDR3 sequence reads: CASSPSPTGRPNTEAFF. The CDR3 nucleotides read TGTGCCAGCTCACCGAGCCCGACAGGCCGACCCAACACTGAAGCTTTCTTT.

In this sample, this clone turned up once. The chain employs TRBV28 and TRBJ2-7; 7 nucleotides align to TRBD1. CDR3 length equals 14 residues. The V gene's germline CDR1 is MDHEN and CDR2 SYDVKM. V shed 5 bases and J 2 bases; nucleotides not matched to a gene: 6. CDR3 residues: CASSPPGQTYEQYF. CDR3 sequence (DNA): TGTGCCAGCAGTCCTCCGGGACAGACCTACGAGCAGTACTTC.

The rearrangement links TRBV18 to TRBJ1-1; no clear D. CDR3 size: 14 residues. V dropped 0 bases and J dropped 3 bases, with 8 bases sitting between them. From germline, CDR1 is KGHSH and CDR2 LQKENI. This CDR3 reads CASSPPLTDTEAFF. CDR3 in DNA: TGTGCCAGCTCACCACCTCTTACAGACACTGAAGCTTTCTTT.

A word on this clone: One end of the junction does not line up with germline, which may come from a read error. CDR3 DNA: TGTGCCAGACACAACAGGGGACGCACAAATACGCAGTATTTT. This sequence encodes CARHNRGRTNTQYF. This chain links TRBV6-5 with TRBJ2-3, with TRBD1 identical over 7 bases. CDR3 size: 14 residues. Germline V gene sequence: CDR1 MNHEY, CDR2 SVGAGI.

This chain uses TRBV19 with TRBJ2-7; D is unclear. Trimming removed 5 bases from V and 0 bases from J, with 11 bases in between. Germline values: CDR1 LNHDA, CDR2 SQIVND (reference sequence). The CDR3 is made up of 14 amino acids. CDR3 region: CASSVQKSSYEQYF. The DNA of the CDR3 is TGTGCCAGTAGTGTCCAGAAAAGCTCCTACGAGCAGTACTTC.

This sequence joins TRBV6-6 and TRBJ1-3; no definite D call. The germline V gene has CDR1 MNHNY and CDR2 SVGAGI (reference sequence). V lost 2 bases and J 0 bases, leaving 11 bases between the germline ends. The CDR3 contains 16 residues. CDR3 sequence: CASSYPQGSSGNTIYF. CDR3 nucleotide sequence: TGTGCCAGCAGTTACCCCCAAGGGAGCTCTGGAAACACCATATATTTT.

The chain joins TRBV27 to TRBJ1-1; maybe TRBD1 (6 bases). Germline V gene lookup returns CDR1 MNHEY and CDR2 SMNVEV (reference sequence). V gave up 1 base and J gave up 1 base, with 10 bases separating them. The CDR3 consists of 15 residues. For the CDR3, the DNA is TGTGCCAGCAGTTTATTACCAGGGGCGAACACTGAAGCTTTCTTT. Translation gives CASSLLPGANTEAFF.